This T cell receptor (beta chain) originates from a study of blood T cells in healthy people across ages. As for the study in general: Every two T cells gave about one barcoded beta molecule via template switching. The study's findings and limits: Greater diversity and more naive CD4+ cells were seen in long-lived donors than in aged donors.

Then a second PCR, running roughly 7 to 11 cycles, was carried out with a sample-barcoded 5' primer and a J-beta primer mix. Using its own MiXCR run on the 5' RACE reads, TCRdb lists one record per CDR3 protein. The data hold some 1,800,000 distinct CDR3 sequences, with roughly two fifths observed a single time. Total RNA extracted from each sample amounted to at least 5.5 micrograms. About this clonotype itself: What it binds is not known.

The CDR3 is 15 amino acids. The ends lost 3 bases at V and 4 bases at J; junction bases unmatched: 5. Germline values: CDR1 DFQATT, CDR2 SNEGSKA (reference sequence). The clonotype comes from a human donor in good health. The source material was blood. This chain connects TRBV20-1 to TRBJ2-3, with TRBD2 identical over 12 bases. The CDR3 nucleotides are TGCAGTGCTAGCCTAGCGGGGGGGCCATCAGATACGCAGTATTTT. This gives the protein CSASLAGGPSDTQYF.